The 11 T cell receptor beta chains presented below share a single source sample, sequenced in a study of identical twins. TCRdb re-called the 5' RACE reads through MiXCR, storing one row per CDR3 protein. Of hundreds of thousands of distinct CDR3 sequences in the sample, more than 20% were seen once. These data are also associated with another study on yellow fever vaccine responses in identical twins.

The specimen sequenced was CD4+ T cells sorted from blood. All receptors come from a woman aged 18-29 years in good health.

This clonotype came up a few times. This rearrangement joins TRBV6-1 to TRBJ2-3; a weak D match, TRBD1 (6 bases). Trimming cost V 8 bases and J 4 bases, with 16 bases left between them. This CDR3 contains 14 residues. Germline V gene lookup returns CDR1 MNHNS and CDR2 SASEGT. In nucleotides, the CDR3 is TGTGCCAGCGGTATTACAGGGTTTGCAGATACGCAGTATTTT. Its translation: CASGITGFADTQYF.

The chain links TRBV28 to TRBJ2-5; D is possibly TRBD1 or TRBD2 (5 bases each). The CDR3 contains 14 residues. V lost 1 base to trimming and J lost 7 bases, with 13 bases between them. The germline V gene has CDR1 MDHEN and CDR2 SYDVKM. The DNA of the CDR3 is TGTGCCAGCAGTTTATCGCACGGTGGGGGGACCCAGTACTTC. As protein: CASSLSHGGGTQYF. Full variable domain (outside the CDR3, taken from reference TRBV28 and TRBJ2-5): DVKVTQSSRYLVKRTGEKVFLECVQDMDHENMFWYRQDPGLGLRLIYFSYDVKMKEKGDIPEGYSVSREKKERFSLILESASTNQTSMYLCASSLSHGGGTQYFGPGTRLLVL.

The J gene is TRBJ1-1, the V gene TRBV27; possibly TRBD1 for D (5 bases). V lost 1 base and J lost 0, with 9 bases in between. This CDR3 contains 15 residues. The V gene's germline CDR1 is MNHEY and CDR2 SMNVEV (reference sequence). CDR3 sequence (DNA): TGTGCCAGCAGTTTATTTCAGGGAGTGAACACTGAAGCTTTCTTT. It encodes CASSLFQGVNTEAFF.

The V gene is TRBV20-1, the J gene TRBJ2-7, with TRBD2 identical over 8 bases. Unmatched junction bases numbered 8, after V lost 1 base and J lost 6 bases. The CDR3 covers 14 residues. Germline CDR1 is DFQATT and CDR2 is SNEGSKA (reference sequence). CDR3 protein: CSARAPGLDPEQYF. The CDR3 DNA reads TGCAGTGCTAGAGCGCCGGGACTAGACCCCGAGCAGTACTTC.

In its sample, this clonotype was seen many times. The chain combines TRBV10-3 with TRBJ2-5; D unclear. The ends were cut back, 4 bases at V and 0 bases at J, with 6 bases in the middle. CDR3 length: 13 amino acids. Germline CDR1 reads ENHRY; CDR2 reads SYGVKD. CDR3 loop: CAISGRDQETQYF. The CDR3 DNA reads as TGTGCCATCAGTGGAAGAGACCAAGAGACCCAGTACTTC.

This clonotype was observed a handful of times. The chain is built from TRBV6-1 and TRBJ2-2; 10 nucleotides agree with TRBD1. The CDR3 has 15 amino acids. Germline loops: CDR1 MNHNS, CDR2 SASEGT. With V trimmed by 4 bases and J by 4 bases, 3 bases remained unmatched. The CDR3 DNA sequence: TGTGCCAGCAGTGGACAGGGGGCAGGCACCGGGGAGCTGTTTTTT. It yields the protein CASSGQGAGTGELFF.

This clonotype was recorded a few times. J is TRBJ2-1 and V is TRBV29-1, with TRBD2 matching over 9 bases. Germline V gene data show CDR1 as SQVTM and CDR2 as ANQGSEA. The CDR3 length is 15 residues. With 4 bases clipped from V and 7 bases from J, the junction kept 11 bases outside the gene matches. CDR3 DNA sequence: TGCAGCGTTGTTCTGGCGGGAGGGCCATGGAATGAGCAGTTCTTC. Encoded protein: CSVVLAGGPWNEQFF.

The chain uses TRBV4-1 and TRBJ2-2; TRBD2 might be the D (6 bases). The CDR3 consists of 16 residues. From germline, CDR1 is MGHRA and CDR2 YSYEKL. Trimming removed 6 bases from V and 1 base from J, with 15 bases in between. The DNA of the CDR3 is TGCGCCAGCAGACGAAGCGGGCGGGAGAACACCGGGGAGCTGTTTTTT. It encodes CASRRSGRENTGELFF.

This clonotype was picked up a small number of times. The V call is TRBV20-1, the J call TRBJ2-2; no clear D gene. Trimming took 5 bases from V and 2 from J, leaving 6 bases between them. CDR1 and CDR2 from the germline V gene are DFQATT and SNEGSKA (reference sequence). The CDR3 is 12 amino acids. The CDR3 DNA reads as TGCAGTGCTGGACGAAACACCGGGGAGCTGTTTTTT. Translation: CSAGRNTGELFF.

This clonotype was counted only a few times. The rearrangement links TRBV10-3 to TRBJ2-1; 7 positions match TRBD2. This CDR3 contains 15 residues. The germline gives CDR1 ENHRY, CDR2 SYGVKD. Losses at the gene ends were 4 bases for V and 2 bases for J; bases not matched to a gene: 5. This chain's CDR3 is CAISGIGTTYNEQFF. The CDR3 DNA sequence: TGTGCCATCAGTGGGATTGGGACTACCTACAATGAGCAGTTCTTC.

This rearrangement joins TRBV6-2 or TRBV6-3 to TRBJ2-3; TRBD2 might be the D (5 bases). V lost 0 bases to trimming and J lost 4 bases, with 17 bases between them. Germline V lookup: CDR1 MNHEY, CDR2 SVGEGT. CDR3 length: 17 residues. The DNA of the CDR3 is TGTGCCAGCAGTTACTCGACGCAACTAGATCTCCCAGATACGCAGTATTTT. Residues: CASSYSTQLDLPDTQYF.